This is a list of T cell receptor beta chains from one sample in a study of neoadjuvant anti-PD-1 for oral cavity cancer. Assay: immunoSEQ multiplex PCR; the TCRdb copy retains only in-frame clones and omits some. The sample yields around 7,500 clones, 70% seen once. Material: PBMCs, obtained after nivolumab (anti-PD-1) treatment. These receptors all stem from a person between 35 and 79 years old with oral cavity squamous cell carcinoma. Both conserved end residues are part of each CDR3. The order of the fields is clone size, V gene, J gene, D gene, CDR3 DNA, CDR3 protein. D genes are given only for firm matches. Clone size appears in some rows only: once, few, many, or a class for an expanded clone.

abundance: NA
v_gene: TRBV11-3
j_gene: TRBJ2-1
d_gene: TRBD1
CDR3nt: TGTGCCAGCAGCTCGCGACAGGGGGTAGGGAATGAGCAGTTCTTC
CDR3aa: CASSSRQGVGNEQFF

abundance: few
v_gene: TRBV6-5
j_gene: TRBJ1-6
d_gene: TRBD1
CDR3nt: TGTGCCAGCAGTATAGAGGGACAGGGATTATCCCTCCACTTT
CDR3aa: CASSIEGQGLSLHF

abundance: few
v_gene: TRBV6-5
j_gene: TRBJ2-5
d_gene: TRBD1
CDR3nt: TGTGCCAGCAGTTCCGGGACAGGGTGGGAGACCCAGTACTTC
CDR3aa: CASSSGTGWETQYF

abundance: NA
v_gene: TRBV6-5
j_gene: TRBJ1-4
d_gene: NA
CDR3nt: TGTGCCAGCAATGAAGGGGGGAATGAAAAACTGTTTTTT
CDR3aa: CASNEGGNEKLFF

abundance: few
v_gene: TRBV4-2
j_gene: TRBJ2-2
d_gene: TRBD2
CDR3nt: TGTGCCAGCAGCCAAGTCACTAGCGGGGGGCTCGACCTTAACACCGGGGAGCTGTTTTTT
CDR3aa: CASSQVTSGGLDLNTGELFF

abundance: NA
v_gene: TRBV28
j_gene: TRBJ2-1
d_gene: TRBD1
CDR3nt: TGTGCCAGCAGCCTTATCGGACAGGGACACAATGAGCAGTTCTTC
CDR3aa: CASSLIGQGHNEQFF

abundance: NA
v_gene: TRBV30
j_gene: TRBJ2-7
d_gene: NA
CDR3nt: TGTGCCTGGAGTGTAATTCCGGGTGACTCCTACGAGCAGTACTTC
CDR3aa: CAWSVIPGDSYEQYF

abundance: NA
v_gene: TRBV4-3
j_gene: TRBJ2-3
d_gene: NA
CDR3nt: TGCGCCAGCAGCCAAGTCTTAAGAGGGGGCACAGATACGCAGTATTTT
CDR3aa: CASSQVLRGGTDTQYF

abundance: NA
v_gene: TRBV2
j_gene: TRBJ2-7
d_gene: TRBD1
CDR3nt: TGTGCCAGCAGGATGGGGACAGTAAGCTCCTACGAGCAGTACTTC
CDR3aa: CASRMGTVSSYEQYF

abundance: few
v_gene: TRBV5-4
j_gene: TRBJ1-1
d_gene: NA
CDR3nt: TGTGCCAGCAGCTTGGATGGCACACGGAACACTGAAGCTTTCTTT
CDR3aa: CASSLDGTRNTEAFF

abundance: NA
v_gene: TRBV19
j_gene: TRBJ1-2
d_gene: NA
CDR3nt: TGTGCCAGTAGTCCCTTTCTCGGGGGCTACACCTTC
CDR3aa: CASSPFLGGYTF

abundance: few
v_gene: TRBV7-9
j_gene: TRBJ2-5
d_gene: TRBD1
CDR3nt: TGTGCCAGCAGCCGTGGGGACAGGGCCCCTCAAGAGACCCAGTACTTC
CDR3aa: CASSRGDRAPQETQYF

abundance: once
v_gene: TRBV9
j_gene: TRBJ1-4
d_gene: NA
CDR3nt: TGTGCCAGCAGCGCCGACACCAGGGATGGGGAAAAACTGTTTTTT
CDR3aa: CASSADTRDGEKLFF

abundance: once
v_gene: TRBV6-6
j_gene: TRBJ1-5
d_gene: NA
CDR3nt: TGTGCCAGCAGTTACTCGAGTACTCAGCCCCAGCATTTT
CDR3aa: CASSYSSTQPQHF

abundance: NA
v_gene: TRBV19
j_gene: TRBJ2-3
d_gene: TRBD2
CDR3nt: TGTGCCAGTACTAGCGGCTTTAGCACAGATACGCAGTATTTT
CDR3aa: CASTSGFSTDTQYF

abundance: NA
v_gene: TRBV9
j_gene: TRBJ2-7
d_gene: TRBD1
CDR3nt: TGTGCCAGCAGCGCCAGCCTGGGGACAGGGGTGAACGAGCAGTACTTC
CDR3aa: CASSASLGTGVNEQYF

abundance: NA
v_gene: TRBV27
j_gene: TRBJ1-1
d_gene: NA
CDR3nt: TGTGCCAGCAGTCCGTCCTGGGGGGGCGAAGTAGGAGCTTTCTTT
CDR3aa: CASSPSWGGEVGAFF

abundance: NA
v_gene: TRBV19
j_gene: TRBJ1-1
d_gene: TRBD1
CDR3nt: TGTGCCAGTACCCACCGGACAGGGGTAAAAACTGAAGCTTTCTTT
CDR3aa: CASTHRTGVKTEAFF

abundance: once
v_gene: TRBV11-2
j_gene: TRBJ2-7
d_gene: NA
CDR3nt: TGTGCCAGCAGCGCGTCCCCGGACTACGAGCAGTACTTC
CDR3aa: CASSASPDYEQYF

abundance: NA
v_gene: TRBV27
j_gene: TRBJ2-7
d_gene: NA
CDR3nt: TGTGCCAGCAGTTTGGGGCTCTCCTACGAGCAGTACTTC
CDR3aa: CASSLGLSYEQYF

abundance: NA
v_gene: TRBV5-4
j_gene: TRBJ2-2
d_gene: TRBD2
CDR3nt: TGTGCCAGCAGCTCGCAACAGCGGGGCCCGAACACCGGGGAGCTGTTTTTT
CDR3aa: CASSSQQRGPNTGELFF

abundance: NA
v_gene: TRBV27
j_gene: TRBJ2-5
d_gene: TRBD2
CDR3nt: TGTGCCAGCAGTTCCGGGGGGACTCGGGTGACCCAGTACTTC
CDR3aa: CASSSGGTRVTQYF

abundance: NA
v_gene: TRBV5-1
j_gene: TRBJ1-2
d_gene: TRBD1
CDR3nt: TGCGCCAGCAAGTCTTGGCAGGGGGTGGTTGGCTACACCTTC
CDR3aa: CASKSWQGVVGYTF

abundance: few
v_gene: TRBV7-2
j_gene: TRBJ2-1
d_gene: TRBD2
CDR3nt: TGTGCCAGCATCCCGGGGGGGACCTCCTACAATGAGCAGTTCTTC
CDR3aa: CASIPGGTSYNEQFF

abundance: few
v_gene: TRBV5-1
j_gene: TRBJ1-2
d_gene: TRBD1
CDR3nt: TGCGCCAGCAGCCTTCAACAGGGGCTCTATGGCTACACCTTC
CDR3aa: CASSLQQGLYGYTF

abundance: NA
v_gene: TRBV19
j_gene: TRBJ1-4
d_gene: NA
CDR3nt: TGTGCCAGTAGTATGACTGACCGCGCACTGTTTTTT
CDR3aa: CASSMTDRALFF

abundance: once
v_gene: TRBV7-9
j_gene: TRBJ1-2
d_gene: NA
CDR3nt: TGTGCCAGCAGCTTAGCGCTCGGAGTTAACTATGGCTACACCTTC
CDR3aa: CASSLALGVNYGYTF

abundance: few
v_gene: TRBV4-2
j_gene: TRBJ2-1
d_gene: NA
CDR3nt: TGTGCCAGCAGCGCACAGGAAGGCGGATACAATGAGCAGTTCTTC
CDR3aa: CASSAQEGGYNEQFF

abundance: NA
v_gene: TRBV9
j_gene: TRBJ1-2
d_gene: NA
CDR3nt: TGTGCCAGCAGCTCAGGACCGAGAGATGGCTACACCTTC
CDR3aa: CASSSGPRDGYTF

abundance: few
v_gene: TRBV27
j_gene: TRBJ2-1
d_gene: NA
CDR3nt: TGTGCCAGCAGTCCGCAGGGTAACGATGAGCAGTTCTTC
CDR3aa: CASSPQGNDEQFF

abundance: NA
v_gene: TRBV10-1
j_gene: TRBJ2-2
d_gene: TRBD1
CDR3nt: TGCGCCAGCAACATTGACAGGGCGAAGGGAGATAACACCGGGGAGCTGTTTTTT
CDR3aa: CASNIDRAKGDNTGELFF

abundance: NA
v_gene: TRBV5-4
j_gene: TRBJ2-5
d_gene: NA
CDR3nt: TGTGCCAGCAGCTGGGGACAATGGGAGACCCAGTACTTC
CDR3aa: CASSWGQWETQYF

abundance: once
v_gene: TRBV9
j_gene: TRBJ2-5
d_gene: NA
CDR3nt: TGTGCCAGCAGCCCGAGCCAGGGCTTGGCGGAGACCCAGTACTTC
CDR3aa: CASSPSQGLAETQYF

abundance: NA
v_gene: TRBV19
j_gene: TRBJ1-1
d_gene: NA
CDR3nt: TGTGCCAGTAGATTATTTGACGGGGGCACTGAAGCTTTCTTT
CDR3aa: CASRLFDGGTEAFF

abundance: once
v_gene: TRBV10-3
j_gene: TRBJ1-5
d_gene: TRBD1
CDR3nt: TGTGCCATTGCGACAGGGCTGAATCAGCCCCAGCATTTT
CDR3aa: CAIATGLNQPQHF

abundance: NA
v_gene: TRBV27
j_gene: TRBJ2-1
d_gene: NA
CDR3nt: TGTGCCAGCAGTTTAGCGGGGGCGTCCTACAATGAGCAGTTCTTC
CDR3aa: CASSLAGASYNEQFF

abundance: NA
v_gene: TRBV7-6
j_gene: TRBJ1-6
d_gene: NA
CDR3nt: TGTGCCAGCAGCTTAAGAGGGGCGGGGCGGAGCTCCTATAATTCACCCCTCCACTTT
CDR3aa: CASSLRGAGRSSYNSPLHF

abundance: NA
v_gene: TRBV25-1
j_gene: TRBJ2-1
d_gene: TRBD1
CDR3nt: TGTGCCAGCAGTGCCCCCGGGACAGCCTACAATGAGCAGTTCTTC
CDR3aa: CASSAPGTAYNEQFF

abundance: NA
v_gene: TRBV11-2
j_gene: TRBJ2-3
d_gene: TRBD2
CDR3nt: TGTGCCAGCAGCCAACGAGCGGGGGCCTTCACAGATACGCAGTATTTT
CDR3aa: CASSQRAGAFTDTQYF

abundance: NA
v_gene: TRBV2
j_gene: TRBJ1-1
d_gene: TRBD1
CDR3nt: TGTGCCAGTGAAGCCGGGACAGGGGTTAGAAACACTGAAGCTTTCTTT
CDR3aa: CASEAGTGVRNTEAFF

abundance: NA
v_gene: TRBV6-6
j_gene: TRBJ2-3
d_gene: TRBD2
CDR3nt: TGTGCCAGCAGTCCCGGGGGGGAGACGCAGTATTTT
CDR3aa: CASSPGGETQYF

abundance: few
v_gene: TRBV27
j_gene: TRBJ2-3
d_gene: NA
CDR3nt: TGTGCCAGCAGTTACCAACGCTTCACAGATACGCAGTATTTT
CDR3aa: CASSYQRFTDTQYF

abundance: NA
v_gene: TRBV9
j_gene: TRBJ2-2
d_gene: NA
CDR3nt: TGTGCCAGCAGCCAAGGGGTTTCAGAGCTGTTTTTT
CDR3aa: CASSQGVSELFF

abundance: NA
v_gene: TRBV5-1
j_gene: TRBJ2-7
d_gene: NA
CDR3nt: TGCGCCAGCAGGCAGGGTTCGGGAGAGCAGTACTTC
CDR3aa: CASRQGSGEQYF

abundance: NA
v_gene: TRBV7-9
j_gene: TRBJ1-1
d_gene: NA
CDR3nt: TGTGCCAGCAGCTTAGCGTTCGGCATGAACACTGAAGCTTTCTTT
CDR3aa: CASSLAFGMNTEAFF

abundance: NA
v_gene: TRBV9
j_gene: TRBJ1-1
d_gene: NA
CDR3nt: TGTGCCAGCAGCGTAGCACAGAGCACTGAAGCTTTCTTT
CDR3aa: CASSVAQSTEAFF

abundance: once
v_gene: TRBV10-3
j_gene: TRBJ2-5
d_gene: NA
CDR3nt: TGTGCCATCAGTGAGGGGCAAGAGACCCAGTACTTC
CDR3aa: CAISEGQETQYF

abundance: NA
v_gene: TRBV5-8
j_gene: TRBJ1-2
d_gene: NA
CDR3nt: TGTGCCAGCAGCCGCCTCGACAGCTATAACTATGGCTACACCTTC
CDR3aa: CASSRLDSYNYGYTF

abundance: NA
v_gene: TRBV6-5
j_gene: TRBJ1-2
d_gene: NA
CDR3nt: TGTGCCAGCAGCTCGAATCCAGGGTATGGCTACACCTTC
CDR3aa: CASSSNPGYGYTF

abundance: NA
v_gene: TRBV5-1
j_gene: TRBJ1-2
d_gene: NA
CDR3nt: TGCGCCAGCAGCTTGGACTTTGCTGACGGTGGAGGCTACACCTTC
CDR3aa: CASSLDFADGGGYTF

abundance: NA
v_gene: TRBV19
j_gene: TRBJ2-3
d_gene: NA
CDR3nt: TGTGCCACCTGCCGGGATGGAGCCTACACAGATACGCAGTATTTT
CDR3aa: CATCRDGAYTDTQYF

abundance: NA
v_gene: TRBV6-5
j_gene: TRBJ2-7
d_gene: NA
CDR3nt: TGTGCCAGCAGTTACTCGGTCGGGACCTACGAGCAGTACTTC
CDR3aa: CASSYSVGTYEQYF

abundance: NA
v_gene: TRBV19
j_gene: TRBJ1-5
d_gene: TRBD1
CDR3nt: TGTGCCAGTAGTGAGGGACAGAATCAGCCCCAGCATTTT
CDR3aa: CASSEGQNQPQHF

abundance: NA
v_gene: TRBV15
j_gene: TRBJ2-7
d_gene: NA
CDR3nt: TGTGCCACCAGCAGAGATCTGGGTCGTAGGGAGCAGTACTTC
CDR3aa: CATSRDLGRREQYF

abundance: NA
v_gene: TRBV19
j_gene: TRBJ2-6
d_gene: NA
CDR3nt: TGTGCCAGTAGAATCTCTGGGGCCAACGTCCTGACTTTC
CDR3aa: CASRISGANVLTF